The 30 T cell receptor beta chains given below trace back to one sample, sequenced in a study of cytomegalovirus exposure and HLA in healthy donors. The PCR used 60 Vbeta and 13 Jbeta primers. The table came from immunoSEQ multiplex PCR; TCRdb's copy has only in-frame clones and leaves some out. The sample lists more than 65,000 clones; over 70% were seen once. Sequences were obtained from PBMCs. The receptors here all came from a man aged 35 to 55 in good health and CMV-seronegative.

CDR3 loop: CASSLGPGGYEQYF. The CDR3 DNA reads as TGTGCCAGCAGCCTAGGTCCAGGGGGATACGAGCAGTACTTC. This chain links TRBV7-9 with TRBJ2-7; 7 nucleotides match TRBD1. The CDR3 is 14 amino acids. Trimming took 5 bases from V and 4 from J; bases not matched to a gene: 8. CDR1 is SEHNR, CDR2 FQNEAQ, per germline (reference sequence).

The chain has TRBV6-6 and TRBJ2-7; 10 bases are a match to TRBD1. V lost 6 bases, J lost 2 bases, and 4 bases stayed unmatched. The germline V gene encodes CDR1 MNHNY and CDR2 SVGAGI (reference sequence). The CDR3 spans 14 residues. CDR3 coding DNA: TGTGCCAGCAGGACAGGGGGCATCGCCTACGAGCAGTACTTC. Protein product: CASRTGGIAYEQYF.

Only a few counts were recorded for this clone. The chain employs TRBV5-1 and TRBJ1-1; 7 bases align to TRBD1. J lost 1 base, V lost 4 bases, and 7 bases had no gene match. The V gene's germline CDR1 is SGHRS and CDR2 YFSETQ. This CDR3 comprises 15 residues. Written as DNA, the CDR3 is TGCGCCAGCAGCCCCGGGCAGGGGGAGAACACTGAAGCTTTCTTT. Its translation: CASSPGQGENTEAFF.

V usage is TRBV27 and J usage is TRBJ2-7; perhaps TRBD1 as D (5 bases). The V end lost 2 bases, the J end lost 2 bases, and 7 bases lay between the germline ends. Per the germline V gene, CDR1 is MNHEY and CDR2 is SMNVEV (reference sequence). This CDR3 region has 13 residues. The CDR3 loop is CASSLDRTYEQYF. In DNA, the CDR3 is TGTGCCAGCAGTTTAGACAGAACCTACGAGCAGTACTTC.

The chain uses TRBV4-3 and TRBJ1-1; 12 positions agree with TRBD1. This CDR3 spans 18 amino acids. Germline-derived CDR1 and CDR2 are LGHNA and YSLEER. V shed 4 bases and J 3 bases; nucleotides not matched to a gene: 12. This CDR3 is CASSPDQGTGGRDTEAFF. DNA for the CDR3: TGCGCCAGCAGCCCAGATCAGGGGACAGGGGGCAGGGACACTGAAGCTTTCTTT.

The chain combines TRBV18 with TRBJ1-1; tentative D call: TRBD1 (5 bases). The V end was cut by 3 bases, the J end by 6 bases, with 14 bases between. In germline, CDR1 is KGHSH, CDR2 LQKENI. The CDR3 totals 14 residues. CDR3 amino acids: CASSPRSGEAEAFF. CDR3 nucleotides: TGTGCCAGCTCACCTCGCTCGGGGGAGGCTGAAGCTTTCTTT.

V is TRBV4-3 and J is TRBJ1-2; 7 nucleotides align to TRBD1. Trimming cost V 3 bases and J 4 bases; bases outside gene matches: 11. This CDR3 has 16 amino acids. Germline CDR1 and CDR2: LGHNA and YSLEER. The CDR3 region has the DNA TGCGCCAGCAGCCAGGGCAGACAGGGTTTAGGCTATGGCTACACCTTC. Amino acid sequence: CASSQGRQGLGYGYTF.

V and J are TRBV9 and TRBJ2-7; D is possibly TRBD1 (6 bases). The germline gives CDR1 SGDLS, CDR2 YYNGEE. V lost 4 bases and J 4 bases, leaving 18 bases between the germline ends. CDR3 length: 15 residues. The CDR3 sequence is CASSSLPDRLYEQYF. In DNA, the CDR3 is TGTGCCAGCAGCTCCCTACCAGACAGGCTTTACGAGCAGTACTTC.

The chain combines TRBV27 with TRBJ1-2; D gene uncertain. The ends were cut back, 6 bases at V and 4 bases at J, with 27 bases in the middle. The germline V gene encodes CDR1 MNHEY and CDR2 SMNVEV (reference sequence). The CDR3 length is 18 residues. The CDR3 DNA sequence: TGTGCCAGCAGGGAGGATTCCCGATTAGGGCGGGGTGGCTATGGCTACACCTTC. Protein: CASREDSRLGRGGYGYTF.

This rearrangement joins TRBV15 to TRBJ2-3; a weak D match, TRBD2 (5 bases). Per germline, CDR1 LNHNV and CDR2 YYDKDF (reference sequence). Trimming cost V 3 bases and J 0 bases, with 16 bases left between them. The CDR3 contains 17 residues. In DNA form, the CDR3 reads TGTGCCACCAGCAGGGACTTCCCTGAGGAGAGCACAGATACGCAGTATTTT. It is translated as CATSRDFPEESTDTQYF.

The chain links TRBV7-3 to TRBJ2-7, with D possibly being TRBD1 (5 bases). This CDR3 comprises 13 residues. The germline V gene has CDR1 SGHTA and CDR2 FQGTGA. V shed 2 bases and J shed 3 bases, with 8 bases lying between them. For the CDR3, the DNA is TGTGCCAGCAGCTTAGCGACAGACTACGAGCAGTACTTC. Translated, it gives CASSLATDYEQYF. Variable domain in full (rest from reference TRBV7-3 and TRBJ2-7): GAGVSQTPSNKVTEKGKYVELRCDPISGHTALYWYRQSLGQGPEFLIYFQGTGAADDSGLPNDRFFAVRPEGSVSTLKIQRTERGDSAVYLCASSLATDYEQYFGPGTRLTVT.

The gene calls are TRBV2 and TRBJ1-3, with D perhaps matching TRBD1 (6 bases). The germline CDR1 and CDR2 sequences are SNHLY and FYNNEI. V was shortened by 6 bases and J by 0 bases, with 12 bases between the two germline ends. The CDR3 totals 15 residues. The CDR3 sequence: CASRRKGDSGNTIYF. CDR3 sequence (DNA): TGTGCCAGCAGGCGGAAGGGGGACTCTGGAAACACCATATATTTT.

The genes are TRBV4-1 and TRBJ2-3; weak D call: TRBD2 (5 bases). Deletions cut 1 base from V and 3 bases from J, with 8 bases between. This CDR3 region has 14 residues. Germline assignment: CDR1 MGHRA and CDR2 YSYEKL. The CDR3 loop reads CASSQGRGTDTQYF. Written as DNA, the CDR3 is TGCGCCAGCAGCCAAGGACGGGGAACAGATACGCAGTATTTT.

There are a few counts of this clone. V usage is TRBV6-5 and J usage is TRBJ1-2; possible D gene TRBD1, 6 bases. The CDR3 has 13 residues. Deletions cut 6 bases from V and 5 bases from J, with 13 bases between. Germline CDR1 MNHEY, CDR2 SVGAGI. CDR3 DNA: TGTGCCAGCAGATCAGGGGCCTCGTATGGCTACACCTTC. Translation: CASRSGASYGYTF.

The gene calls are TRBV30 and TRBJ1-1; possibly TRBD1 for D (5 bases). The CDR3 length is 13 residues. Germline V gives CDR1 GTSNPN, CDR2 SVGIG (reference sequence). Trimming cost V 0 bases and J 3 bases, with 8 bases left between them. The CDR3 protein is CAWSVREDTEAFF. CDR3 nucleotide sequence: TGTGCCTGGAGTGTCAGGGAGGACACTGAAGCTTTCTTT.

The J gene is TRBJ1-1, the V gene TRBV7-2; 9 nucleotides align to TRBD1. With V trimmed by 8 bases and J by 7 bases, 8 bases remained unmatched. In germline, CDR1 is SGHTA, CDR2 FQGNSA. CDR3 length: 13 amino acids. CDR3 DNA: TGTGCCAGCGGATTCCGGGACAGGGATGAAGCTTTCTTT. As protein: CASGFRDRDEAFF.

This clone came up a few times. The genes are TRBV30 and TRBJ1-2, with D perhaps matching TRBD1 (5 bases). Trimming shortened V by 4 bases and J by 6 bases, and 15 bases separated the two germline ends. CDR1 is GTSNPN and CDR2 is SVGIG in the germline V gene (reference sequence). The CDR3 contains 13 residues. The CDR3 protein is CAWKNGGGDGYTF. CDR3 nucleotide sequence: TGTGCCTGGAAAAACGGGGGAGGGGATGGCTACACCTTC. The whole variable domain, remainder taken from reference TRBV30 and TRBJ1-2, is SQTIHQWPATLVQPVGSPLSLECTVEGTSNPNLYWYRQAAGRGLQLLFYSVGIGQISSEVPQNLSASRPQDRQFILSSKKLLLSDSGFYLCAWKNGGGDGYTFGSGTRLTVV.

V gene TRBV4-3 combines with J gene TRBJ1-5; D is ambiguous. The V end was cut by 0 bases, the J end by 6 bases, with 15 bases between. This CDR3 has 16 amino acids. The germline V gene has CDR1 LGHNA and CDR2 YSLEER. The CDR3 region is CASSQDWQTRSQPQHF. The CDR3 DNA reads as TGCGCCAGCAGCCAAGATTGGCAGACTAGAAGTCAGCCCCAGCATTTT.

The CDR3 bases are TGTGCCAGCTCAACTACAGGGAATCAGCCCCAGCATTTT. It yields the protein CASSTTGNQPQHF. The chain has TRBV18 and TRBJ1-5; possible D gene TRBD1, 6 bases. The germline gives CDR1 KGHSH, CDR2 LQKENI. The CDR3 is 13 residues long. Trimming took off 5 bases at V and 4 bases at J, with 9 bases between the two ends.

The chain combines TRBV18 with TRBJ1-3; 7 nucleotides agree with TRBD1. The CDR3 totals 16 residues. Germline V CDR1 and CDR2: KGHSH, LQKENI. Trimming at V came to 5 bases and at J to 2 bases, leaving 9 bases not matched to a gene. CDR3 in amino acids: CASSSKTGETGNTIYF. CDR3 coding DNA: TGTGCCAGCTCATCAAAAACAGGGGAGACTGGAAACACCATATATTTT.

The rearrangement links TRBV7-2 to TRBJ1-5; D remains unclear. V lost 1 base to trimming and J lost 7 bases, with 14 bases between them. The CDR3 runs to 15 residues. Germline V lookup: CDR1 SGHTA, CDR2 FQGNSA. CDR3: CASSLGTRESQPQHF. For the CDR3, the DNA is TGTGCCAGCAGCTTAGGAACACGGGAAAGCCAGCCCCAGCATTTT.

The rearrangement joins TRBV7-3 to TRBJ1-2; possibly TRBD1 for D (6 bases). The V end was cut by 4 bases, the J end by 4 bases, with 16 bases between. Looked up from germline, CDR1 is SGHTA and CDR2 is FQGTGA. CDR3 length: 15 residues. The DNA for the CDR3 is TGTGCCAGCAGCTCACAGGGCCCGGTAGGCTATGGCTACACCTTC. It translates to CASSSQGPVGYGYTF.

The genes are TRBV28 and TRBJ1-5, with 8 bases matching TRBD1. The CDR3 extends over 14 amino acids. In germline, CDR1 is MDHEN, CDR2 SYDVKM. V dropped 6 bases and J dropped 6; count of bases not matched to a gene: 7. CDR3 residues: CASRPNDRGQPQHF. In DNA form, the CDR3 reads TGTGCCAGCAGACCCAACGACAGGGGTCAGCCCCAGCATTTT.

This clone has just a few counts. This chain joins TRBV5-1 and TRBJ2-4, with D possibly being TRBD1 (6 bases). Trimming pared 3 bases from V and 9 bases from J, leaving 19 bases between. The CDR3 is 15 amino acids. The V gene's germline CDR1 is SGHRS and CDR2 YFSETQ. Here the CDR3 DNA reads TGCGCCAGCAGCTCGTCAATCGGCCCCAGGGGCATTCAGTACTTC. It specifies CASSSSIGPRGIQYF.

This sequence joins TRBV27 and TRBJ1-1; TRBD1 aligns across 7 bases. Germline-derived CDR1 and CDR2 are MNHEY and SMNVEV (reference sequence). The trim removed 7 bases at V and 3 bases at J, leaving 8 bases unmatched. The CDR3 covers 14 residues. As DNA, the CDR3 is TGTGCCAGCAACCCCGTAGGGGGCTACACTGAAGCTTTCTTT. Protein product: CASNPVGGYTEAFF.

The chain uses TRBV7-6 and TRBJ2-2; 9 nucleotides line up with TRBD2. The CDR3 length is 15 residues. Per germline, CDR1 SGHVS and CDR2 FNYEAQ. V shed 10 bases, J shed 4 bases, and the junction held 10 bases outside the gene matches. Here the CDR3 reads CATAVAGVLTGELFF. The CDR3 DNA reads as TGTGCCACCGCCGTAGCGGGGGTTCTCACCGGGGAGCTGTTTTTT.

This clone has a handful of counts. The rearrangement uses TRBV6-1 and TRBJ2-5; possibly TRBD2 for D (6 bases). Between the trimmed V and J ends, which lost 8 bases and 0 bases, there was a span of 10 bases. Germline CDR1 MNHNS, CDR2 SASEGT. The CDR3 length is 13 residues. The CDR3 DNA reads TGTGCCAGCTGCCGGGACTACCAAGAGACCCAGTACTTC. This encodes CASCRDYQETQYF.

The rearrangement joins TRBV18 to TRBJ2-1; 8 bases are shared with TRBD2. Germline trimming cut 3 bases from V and 2 bases from J; bases unmatched to any gene: 6. The CDR3 runs 16 residues. Germline-derived CDR1 and CDR2 are KGHSH and LQKENI. The CDR3 loop is CASSPQGGGPYNEQFF. As DNA, the CDR3 is TGTGCCAGCTCACCTCAGGGCGGGGGGCCCTACAATGAGCAGTTCTTC. Full variable domain (missing parts from reference TRBV18 and TRBJ2-1): NAGVMQNPRHLVRRRGQEARLRCSPMKGHSHVYWYRQLPEEGLKFMVYLQKENIIDESGMPKERFSAEFPKEGPSILRIQQVVRGDSAAYFCASSPQGGGPYNEQFFGPGTRLTVL.

CDR3 region: CASRTGLMADTQYF. The CDR3 bases are TGTGCCAGTAGGACAGGGTTGATGGCAGATACGCAGTATTTT. This chain uses TRBV19 with TRBJ2-3; 7 nucleotides line up with TRBD1. Germline loops: CDR1 LNHDA, CDR2 SQIVND (reference sequence). The V and J ends lost 6 bases and 4 bases, in that order; junction bases with no gene match: 7. The CDR3 has 14 residues.

This sequence joins TRBV25-1 and TRBJ2-3; the D is unclear. The CDR3 contains 11 residues. The V end was cut by 7 bases, the J end by 5 bases, with 7 bases between. Germline V gives CDR1 MGHDK, CDR2 SYGVNS. CDR3 sequence: CASTQLDTQYF. CDR3 nucleotides: TGTGCCAGCACCCAACTAGATACGCAGTATTTT.